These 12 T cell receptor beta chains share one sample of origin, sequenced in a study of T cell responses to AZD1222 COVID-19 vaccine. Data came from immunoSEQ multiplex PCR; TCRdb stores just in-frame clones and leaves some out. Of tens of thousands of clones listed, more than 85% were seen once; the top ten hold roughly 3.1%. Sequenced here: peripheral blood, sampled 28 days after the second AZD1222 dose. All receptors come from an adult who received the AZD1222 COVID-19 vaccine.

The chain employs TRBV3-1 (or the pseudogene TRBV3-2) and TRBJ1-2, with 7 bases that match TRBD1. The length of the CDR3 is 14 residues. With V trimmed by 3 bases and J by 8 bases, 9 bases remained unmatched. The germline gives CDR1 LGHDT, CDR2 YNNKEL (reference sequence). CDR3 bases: TGTGCCAGCAGCCAGGGGACAGCCAACCGAGGCTACACCTTC. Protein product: CASSQGTANRGYTF.

CDR3: CAISDGTSVQETQYF. CDR3 coding DNA: TGTGCCATCAGTGATGGGACTAGCGTGCAAGAGACCCAGTACTTC. This sequence joins TRBV10-3 and TRBJ2-5; 10 bases line up with TRBD2. The CDR3 loop spans 15 amino acids. J gave up 2 bases and V 3 bases, and 3 bases lay outside the gene matches. CDR1 and CDR2 (germline): ENHRY, SYGVKD.

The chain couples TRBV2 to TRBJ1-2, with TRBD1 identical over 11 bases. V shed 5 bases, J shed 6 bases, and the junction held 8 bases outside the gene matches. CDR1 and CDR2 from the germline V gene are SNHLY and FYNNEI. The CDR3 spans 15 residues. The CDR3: CASSRTGGVRDGYTF. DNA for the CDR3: TGTGCCAGCAGTCGGACAGGGGGCGTTAGGGATGGCTACACCTTC.

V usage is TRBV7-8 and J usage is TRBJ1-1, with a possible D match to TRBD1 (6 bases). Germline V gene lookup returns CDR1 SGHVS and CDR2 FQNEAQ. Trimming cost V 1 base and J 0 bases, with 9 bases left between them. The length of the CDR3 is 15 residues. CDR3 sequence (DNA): TGTGCCAGCAGCTTAGAGAGACAGGTGAACACTGAAGCTTTCTTT. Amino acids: CASSLERQVNTEAFF. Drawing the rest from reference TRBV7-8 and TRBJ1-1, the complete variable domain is GAGVSQSPRYKVAKRGQDVALRCDPISGHVSLFWYQQALGQGPEFLTYFQNEAQLDKSGLPSDRFFAERPEGSVSTLKIQRTQQEDSAVYLCASSLERQVNTEAFFGQGTRLTVV.

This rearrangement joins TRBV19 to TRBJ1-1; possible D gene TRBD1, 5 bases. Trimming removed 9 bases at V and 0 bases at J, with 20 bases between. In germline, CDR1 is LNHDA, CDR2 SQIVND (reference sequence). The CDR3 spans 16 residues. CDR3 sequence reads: CASARTPGHMNTEAFF. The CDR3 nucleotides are TGTGCCAGCGCCCGCACCCCAGGACATATGAACACTGAAGCTTTCTTT. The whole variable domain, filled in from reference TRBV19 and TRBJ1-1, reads DGGITQSPKYLFRKEGQNVTLSCEQNLNHDAMYWYRQDPGQGLRLIYYSQIVNDFQKGDIAEGYSVSREKKESFPLTVTSAQKNPTAFYLCASARTPGHMNTEAFFGQGTRLTVV.

Written as DNA, the CDR3 is TGTGCCAGTAGTGCGACAGGGGGCGTCTGGAATGAGCAGTTCTTC. Translated: CASSATGGVWNEQFF. The chain joins TRBV19 to TRBJ2-1, with 10 bases lining up with TRBD1. The CDR3 spans 15 residues. Trimming removed 5 bases from V and 7 bases from J; junction bases left unmatched: 8. CDR1 and CDR2 from the germline V gene are LNHDA and SQIVND (reference sequence).

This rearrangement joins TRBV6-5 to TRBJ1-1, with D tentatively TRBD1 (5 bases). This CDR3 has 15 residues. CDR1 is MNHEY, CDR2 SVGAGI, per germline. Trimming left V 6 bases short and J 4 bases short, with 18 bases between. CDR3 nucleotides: TGTGCCAGCAGACGTTCCGACAGTGCTCCCACTGAAGCTTTCTTT. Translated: CASRRSDSAPTEAFF.

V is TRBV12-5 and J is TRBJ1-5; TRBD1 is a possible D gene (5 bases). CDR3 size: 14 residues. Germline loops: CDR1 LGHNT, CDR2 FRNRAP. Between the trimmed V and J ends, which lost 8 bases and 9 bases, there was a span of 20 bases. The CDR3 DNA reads TGTGCTAGTCAACTCGACAGTGGGGTGGGGCCCCAGCATTTT. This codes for CASQLDSGVGPQHF.

DNA of the CDR3: TGTGCCAGCAGCTTGGCAGGGTCAACGCAACCCTACGAGCAGTACTTC. Residues: CASSLAGSTQPYEQYF. The chain has TRBV5-5 and TRBJ2-7; a possible D gene is TRBD1 (5 bases). This CDR3 spans 16 amino acids. Trimming left V 0 bases short and J 2 bases short, with 15 bases between. Germline V gives CDR1 SGHKS, CDR2 YYEKEE (reference sequence). Looking up the rest from reference TRBV5-5 and TRBJ2-7 gives the full variable domain: DAGVTQSPTHLIKTRGQQVTLRCSPISGHKSVSWYQQVLGQGPQFIFQYYEKEERGRGNFPDRFSARQFPNYSSELNVNALLLGDSALYLCASSLAGSTQPYEQYFGPGTRLTVT.

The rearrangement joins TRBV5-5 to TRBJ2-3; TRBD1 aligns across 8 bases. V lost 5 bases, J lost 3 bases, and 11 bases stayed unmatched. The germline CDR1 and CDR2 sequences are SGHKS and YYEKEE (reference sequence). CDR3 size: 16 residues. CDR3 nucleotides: TGTGCCAGCAGTCCCGGAAAGACAGGGGAAACAGATACGCAGTATTTT. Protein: CASSPGKTGETDTQYF.

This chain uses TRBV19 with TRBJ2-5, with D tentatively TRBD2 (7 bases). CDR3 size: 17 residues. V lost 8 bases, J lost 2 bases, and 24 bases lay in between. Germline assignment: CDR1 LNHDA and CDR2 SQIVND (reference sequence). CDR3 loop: CASDAAGPGGGQETQYF. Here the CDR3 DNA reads TGTGCCAGTGATGCCGCTGGGCCGGGGGGCGGTCAAGAGACCCAGTACTTC.

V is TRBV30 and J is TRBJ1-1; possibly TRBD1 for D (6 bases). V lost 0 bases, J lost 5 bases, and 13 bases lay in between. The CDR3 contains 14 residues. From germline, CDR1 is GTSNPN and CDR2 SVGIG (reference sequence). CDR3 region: CAWSVGQGWTEAFF. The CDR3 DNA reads TGTGCCTGGAGTGTAGGGCAGGGGTGGACTGAAGCTTTCTTT.